This TCR beta chain was captured by sequencing in a study of cytomegalovirus exposure and HLA in healthy donors (dated by TCRdb to 2015 to 2018). With respect to the entire study: According to an earlier analysis of around 600 of the donors, about 179 million T cells yielded 117 million unique TCR beta sequences and 276 Gb of sequence data. Every discovery cohort repertoire had been produced on one sequencing platform. The genetic ancestry cluster associated with self-reported Caucasian donors included roughly four fifths of the approximately 400 genotyped donors. Donor age, sex, ethnicity and CMV serostatus were collected together with the repertoire data. The study combined high-throughput TCR immunosequencing, statistical association of individual TCRs with disease status, and machine learning to predict cytomegalovirus infection status. Rather than using new phenotypic data, the later analysis identified candidate immune exposures from TCR beta sequences and from how often those sequences occurred across donors. Besides the first cohort of roughly 660 subjects, a separate validation cohort made up of about 120 different subjects was used. Among 300 to 500 genotyped donors of the cohort, an average of approximately 240,000 unique TCR beta nucleotide sequences was sequenced per donor, of which 15% to 20% were non-productive. Because of strong linkage in the cohort, roughly 5 DR-DQ haplotypes were treated as single units for association and clustering. Both class I and class II loci were covered by HLA typing, at four-digit resolution. The aim of the study was to test whether cataloging public T cell receptors could identify signatures of past pathogen exposure. An earlier analysis of fewer than 700 of the donors applied high-throughput TCR beta sequencing to assess whether each TCR beta V gene segment acted as functional or pseudogenic. The T cell repertoires of roughly 660 subjects were profiled by immunosequencing and related to cytomegalovirus serostatus. A later genetic analysis used genome-wide SNP genotypes for about 65% of the roughly 700 donors, treating that subset as a discovery cohort. About 280 gigabases of sequencing data and tens of millions of unique TCR sequences were included in an early release covering several hundred HLA-typed donors. The number of typed donors differed by locus: roughly 629-640 for A, B, C, DRB1 and DQB1; some 540 for DQA1; 606 for DPA1; and about 470 for DPB1. In a later analysis, previously published TCR beta repertoires from several hundred donors were re-analyzed and high-resolution HLA genotyping was added so that TCR occurrence patterns could be studied.

What the work shows at the level of the full study, not this receptor alone: According to a later analysis, most CMV-associated TCR beta chains appeared to be HLA-restricted, and the HLA associations seemed to be driven largely by CMV exposure. An association between a missense DCLRE1C variant and V-gene and J-gene trimming of TCR beta chains was found in a later genetic analysis and replicated in an independent cohort. The presence/absence analyses assumed that sequencing depth was roughly uniform across donors, and that assumption may not be true. Broadly in line with IMGT annotations, most TCR beta V segments showed up in productive rearrangements about 87% or about 30% of the time in an earlier analysis of several hundred of the donors. A later analysis reported that several top co-occurrence clusters appeared linked to parvovirus B19, influenza, CMV and Epstein-Barr virus. Because HLA typing was missing for some donors at each locus, association tests included only the typed subset. The classifier was reported to diagnose cytomegalovirus status with high specificity and sensitivity in both the original and validation cohorts. For the cohort, immune exposure information was limited to CMV serostatus. A further reported finding was that TCR beta sequences accurately predicted the HLA-A and HLA-B alleles for most subjects in the first cohort. In the study, 164 TCR beta chains were listed as associated with cytomegalovirus. It was suggested by the authors that the approach could potentially be generalized to other disease states and immunological phenotypes. Most TCR sequences were observed very rarely across donors, whereas some public TCRs were present in many individuals. The sequencing pipeline was judged likely to have produced a cluster of highly shared sequence variants as a technical artifact. Specific HLA alleles were associated with 16,951 TCR beta sequences at a false discovery rate of 0.05 in a later analysis. According to a later analysis, TCR association rates differed among HLA loci, with DRB1 alleles showing the most associated TCRs and HLA-C alleles showing the fewest. When HLA alleles, especially DR and DQ, strongly co-occurred, TCR associations were difficult to assign to individual alleles. Correlated functional status among segregating V segments might reflect linkage disequilibrium, but an unknown experimental factor could not be ruled out. Compared with the 666-donor mean, donors in an Asian-associated ancestry cluster had fewer N-insertions in productive TCRs, according to a later genetic analysis. Because counts were too low, approximately 18 rarely observed V segments, including chromosome 9 orphons, were excluded from the earlier analysis of around 640 of the donors. Some IMGT-functional V segments, including TRBV6-2 and TRBV6-3, could not be told apart with the 87-base-pair reads, so those segments were excluded. A later analysis found that HLA-associated TCR beta chains were more clonally expanded and had lower generation probabilities than equally common non-associated chains. Three of the identified cytomegalovirus-associated TCR beta chains were confirmed in vitro to be specific for cytomegalovirus antigens. Only TCR beta chains were sequenced in this cohort, and the absence of alpha or paired-chain data limited detectable features.

As concerns this clone: Its specific antigen is unknown. The sample holds no much larger clone one base away, and base qualities are not on file.

The cohort was made up of roughly 670 healthy bone marrow donors. At the time of sampling, every cohort member was nominally healthy, though immune exposures that went unrecorded were likely present. The donor was CMV seropositive and belonged to the group of 250 to 300 seropositive cohort members. A peripheral blood sample was collected from each donor, and TCR beta sequencing was performed on peripheral blood mononuclear cells. The Qiagen DNeasy Blood Extraction Kit was used to extract genomic DNA from the blood cell samples. Trimming removed 5 bases from V and 1 base from J; the gene matches leave 5 bases unexplained. Taken from the germline V gene, the CDR1 and CDR2 loops are MGHRA and YSYEKL. Including the terminal cysteine and phenylalanine, the CDR3 comprises 16 residues. CDR3 DNA only is kept here, 48 bases in frame from base 1. Preparation of the library involved the immunoSEQ multiplex PCR assay. For the multiplex PCR, a mixture combining 60 forward primers for TCR Vbeta segments and 13 reverse primers for TCR Jbeta segments was used. Amplification of the CDR3 region of rearranged TCR beta genes was performed with a multiplex PCR assay on genomic DNA. The Illumina HiSeq System was used to sequence the amplified TCR beta libraries as 87-base-pair reads. Per the source publication's procedure: In a later analysis, some 80 million unique TCR beta chains were counted across the 650 to 700 repertoires, and about 9.9 million of these chains were shared by at least two donors. Raw reads were error-corrected and collapsed into unique sequences with a nearest-neighbor algorithm that merged closely related sequences to remove PCR and sequencing errors. V, D and J gene segments were assigned by aligning CDR3 sequences to IMGT reference sequences. For a sequence to be retained, at least a six-nucleotide match to both a V gene segment and a J gene segment was required. Rearrangements were classified as productive when the CDR3 lacked stop codons and remained in frame with V and J, and all other rearrangements were classified as non-productive. Following IMGT convention, CDR3 was defined as the stretch from the second conserved V-encoded cysteine to the conserved J-encoded phenylalanine. The earlier analysis of 550 to 650 of the donors excluded any sequence lacking an unambiguous match to a single V gene segment. An earlier analysis of some 610 of the donors called V segments functional above 56.7% productive rearrangements and segregating when the between-donor standard deviation exceeded 5%. To diagnose cytomegalovirus status from the catalog of TCR beta chain sequences, a statistical classification framework was built. A later analysis assigned V and J genes by comparing TCR nucleotide sequences with IMGT/GENE-DB human TR gene sequences. In a later analysis, CDR3 sequences and most-parsimonious VDJ recombination scenarios were assigned using the TCRdist pipeline. In a later analysis, every TCR beta chain was defined by the combination of its CDR3 amino acid sequence and its V-gene family, and reads without a unique V-gene family were dropped. A later analysis removed 600 or so highly shared, low-generation-probability nucleotide sequences to deal with suspected cross-contamination and a sequencing artifact. In a later analysis, a clonal expansion index was calculated for each public chain from normalized within-repertoire ranks of inferred template counts. In a later analysis, generation probabilities were computed with a VDJ recombination model fitted to out-of-frame rearrangements, and the resulting probabilities were checked against IGoR. A later analysis scored TCR-TCR, TCR-HLA and TCR-CMV co-occurrence with hypergeometric tests, applying a repertoire-size bias correction to TCR pairs. A later analysis estimated false discovery rates by permuting HLA or CMV assignments 20 times. In a later analysis, co-occurring TCRs were grouped using DBSCAN, with TCRdist sequence similarity added in when clustering inside HLA-allele-positive subsets. For co-occurrence clustering, repertoires with fewer than 30,000 or more than 120,000 public chains were excluded, along with a handful of repertoires with anomalous nucleotide sharing. In its TCRdb copy, this immuneACCESS table keeps in-frame sequences only and misses some clones. Where compared with another copy, unresolved V genes explain less than half of these, and the others have no known cause. That table is the source of V, J and clone size, and D and trimming were worked out from the DNA. Present in this sample are about 190,000 clones, 70% to 75% of which were seen just once. The top ten constitute 3% to 3.5% of the sample.

This receptor chain uses TRBV4-1 and TRBJ2-7, with 13 middle bases fitting TRBD2. The sample comprised PBMCs. The source is a woman in her 30s in good health and CMV-seropositive. The CDR3 loop reads CASSDPTSGRSYEQYF. The DNA sequence is TGCGCCAGCAGCGACCCGACTAGCGGGAGGTCCTACGAGCAGTACTTC.